Shown below are 18 T cell receptor beta chains from a single sample sequenced in a study of T cells in narcolepsy. Sequenced by immunoSEQ multiplex PCR; TCRdb stores in-frame clones only, minus some. Of 25,000 to 35,000 clones in the sample, roughly 88% were seen once. Sequencing used CD45RA- memory CD4+ T cells from PBMCs. The receptors originated from a human donor with narcolepsy.

This chain connects TRBV7-2 to TRBJ2-1; D may correspond to TRBD1 or TRBD2 (6 bases each). CDR1 and CDR2 from the germline V gene are SGHTA and FQGNSA. Trimming cost V 1 base and J 2 bases, with 9 bases left between them. The CDR3 covers 15 residues. In nucleotides, the CDR3 is TGTGCCAGCAGCTTAGAAGGGGGGCCCTACAATGAGCAGTTCTTC. This encodes CASSLEGGPYNEQFF.

The chain has TRBV5-1 and TRBJ2-1; D gene unclear. CDR1 and CDR2 from the germline V gene are SGHRS and YFSETQ. CDR3 length: 12 amino acids. Trimming removed 4 bases at V and 10 bases at J, with 12 bases between. In DNA form, the CDR3 reads TGCGCCAGCAGCCCCCCGACCGACGAGCAGTTCTTC. It codes for CASSPPTDEQFF.

The chain employs TRBV27 and TRBJ1-4, with D uncertain. The CDR3 is made up of 13 amino acids. Per germline, CDR1 MNHEY and CDR2 SMNVEV (reference sequence). Trimming took 6 bases from V and 3 from J, leaving 8 bases between them. CDR3 region: CASRFGPNEKLFF. The CDR3 DNA is TGTGCCAGCAGATTCGGACCTAATGAAAAACTGTTTTTT.

The chain employs TRBV28 and TRBJ2-7, with D unresolved. CDR1 is MDHEN, CDR2 SYDVKM, per germline. V was shortened by 3 bases and J by 3 bases, with 3 bases between the two germline ends. The CDR3 covers 11 residues. This chain's CDR3 is CASSFVYEQYF. The CDR3 DNA reads TGTGCCAGCAGTTTTGTCTACGAGCAGTACTTC.

This chain uses TRBV30 with TRBJ2-7; D gene ambiguous. Germline V gene data show CDR1 as GTSNPN and CDR2 as SVGIG (reference sequence). CDR3 length: 14 amino acids. V was pared by 0 bases and J by 3 bases, with 12 bases between. CDR3 loop: CAWSVKGSGYEQYF. The CDR3 DNA reads TGTGCCTGGAGTGTAAAAGGGTCGGGCTACGAGCAGTACTTC.

The rearrangement uses TRBV27 and TRBJ2-3, with TRBD1 matching over 11 bases. Germline values: CDR1 MNHEY, CDR2 SMNVEV (reference sequence). V lost 2 bases, J lost 4 bases, and 8 bases stayed unmatched. The CDR3 totals 17 residues. CDR3 coding DNA: TGTGCCAGCAGTTTAGGACAGGGACAGGGGGGTCCAGATACGCAGTATTTT. Protein: CASSLGQGQGGPDTQYF.

This chain connects TRBV11-3 to TRBJ2-7; D is ambiguous. The CDR3 covers 15 residues. The V end lost 2 bases, the J end lost 3 bases, and 14 bases lay between the germline ends. Germline values: CDR1 SGHNT, CDR2 YENEEA. In nucleotides, the CDR3 is TGTGCCAGCAGCTTATCTCGCAGAGCCTTCTACGAGCAGTACTTC. It encodes CASSLSRRAFYEQYF.

The V and J genes are TRBV5-6 and TRBJ2-3; D remains ambiguous. Trimming shortened V by 4 bases and J by 4 bases, and 7 bases separated the two germline ends. The CDR3 spans 12 residues. Germline V gene sequence: CDR1 SGHDT, CDR2 YYEEEE. This CDR3 is CASSRVADTQYF. In DNA, the CDR3 is TGTGCCAGCAGCCGGGTCGCAGATACGCAGTATTTT.

The J gene is TRBJ1-4, the V gene TRBV30; 8 bases are a match to TRBD1. J was trimmed by 8 bases and V by 0 bases; bases with no gene match: 8. Germline-derived CDR1 and CDR2 are GTSNPN and SVGIG (reference sequence). This CDR3 spans 15 amino acids. The CDR3: CAWSVDKWTGEKLFF. The CDR3 nucleotides are TGTGCCTGGAGTGTCGATAAGTGGACAGGGGAAAAACTGTTTTTT.

The rearrangement uses TRBV5-5 and TRBJ1-1; tentative D call: TRBD1 (5 bases). Germline CDR1 reads SGHKS; CDR2 reads YYEKEE (reference sequence). Trimming took off 0 bases at V and 10 bases at J, with 13 bases between the two ends. CDR3 length: 13 amino acids. The CDR3 loop is CASSLDVGGGAFF. CDR3 coding DNA: TGTGCCAGCAGCTTGGACGTTGGGGGGGGAGCTTTCTTT.

The chain has TRBV2 and TRBJ2-3; D not certain. Trimming removed 2 bases at V and 5 bases at J, with 8 bases between. This CDR3 is built from 13 residues. Germline V gives CDR1 SNHLY, CDR2 FYNNEI. For the CDR3, the DNA is TGTGCCAGCAGTGAACTGGGGATAGATACGCAGTATTTT. Encoded protein: CASSELGIDTQYF.

The chain employs TRBV5-1 and TRBJ1-4, with 8 bases aligning to TRBD1. The CDR3 totals 14 residues. Germline assignment: CDR1 SGHRS and CDR2 YFSETQ. Trimming took 4 bases from V and 5 from J; bases not matched to a gene: 4. Here the CDR3 DNA reads TGCGCCAGCAGCACGGGACAGGAGAATGAAAAACTGTTTTTT. This sequence encodes CASSTGQENEKLFF.

The gene calls are TRBV30 and TRBJ2-7; D gene ambiguous. The V gene lost 0 bases and the J gene lost 2 bases, with 11 bases spanning the gap. Per germline, CDR1 GTSNPN and CDR2 SVGIG (reference sequence). CDR3 length: 14 residues. CDR3 nucleotide sequence: TGTGCCTGGAGTGTACTTTTGGGAACCTACGAGCAGTACTTC. Protein product: CAWSVLLGTYEQYF.

This clone came up once. V is TRBV28 and J is TRBJ2-3, with 12 bases lining up with TRBD2. Unmatched junction bases numbered 8, after V lost 5 bases and J lost 2 bases. The CDR3 length is 17 residues. Germline-derived CDR1 and CDR2 are MDHEN and SYDVKM. This chain's CDR3 is CASSRRTSGNPTDTQYF. DNA of the CDR3: TGTGCCAGCAGTCGACGGACTAGCGGGAACCCCACAGATACGCAGTATTTT.

The J gene is TRBJ2-7, the V gene TRBV19; 9 bases map to TRBD2. The CDR3 is made up of 14 amino acids. V shed 6 bases and J 7 bases; nucleotides not matched to a gene: 10. Germline V gene sequence: CDR1 LNHDA, CDR2 SQIVND (reference sequence). CDR3 nucleotide sequence: TGTGCCAGTAGGCCAGCGGGACTAGCAAGGGAGCAGTACTTC. This translates into CASRPAGLAREQYF.

The V and J genes are TRBV10-1 and TRBJ1-1, with D maybe TRBD1 (6 bases). The germline CDR1 and CDR2 sequences are WNHNN and SYGVQD (reference sequence). Trimming removed 4 bases at V and 2 bases at J, with 11 bases between. This CDR3 is built from 14 residues. The CDR3 coding sequence is TGCGCCAGCAGTGCCCCAGGGGCCAACACTGAAGCTTTCTTT. Translated: CASSAPGANTEAFF.

The count of this clone is one. V usage is TRBV7-6 and J usage is TRBJ1-5, with D possibly TRBD1 on 5 matching bases. V lost 4 bases to trimming and J lost 6 bases, with 16 bases between them. This CDR3 comprises 15 residues. Germline V gene data show CDR1 as SGHVS and CDR2 as FNYEAQ. The CDR3 DNA sequence: TGTGCCAGCAGCTCAGGGACTGGGCCGGGTCAGCCCCAGCATTTT. This encodes CASSSGTGPGQPQHF.

V usage is TRBV11-3 and J usage is TRBJ2-7; D is undetermined. Germline CDR1 SGHNT, CDR2 YENEEA. The CDR3 sequence is 13 residues long. The V end lost 5 bases, the J end lost 5 bases, and 13 bases lay between the germline ends. This CDR3 reads CASSHRRSDEQYF. Written as DNA, the CDR3 is TGTGCCAGCAGCCACCGACGAAGCGACGAGCAGTACTTC.